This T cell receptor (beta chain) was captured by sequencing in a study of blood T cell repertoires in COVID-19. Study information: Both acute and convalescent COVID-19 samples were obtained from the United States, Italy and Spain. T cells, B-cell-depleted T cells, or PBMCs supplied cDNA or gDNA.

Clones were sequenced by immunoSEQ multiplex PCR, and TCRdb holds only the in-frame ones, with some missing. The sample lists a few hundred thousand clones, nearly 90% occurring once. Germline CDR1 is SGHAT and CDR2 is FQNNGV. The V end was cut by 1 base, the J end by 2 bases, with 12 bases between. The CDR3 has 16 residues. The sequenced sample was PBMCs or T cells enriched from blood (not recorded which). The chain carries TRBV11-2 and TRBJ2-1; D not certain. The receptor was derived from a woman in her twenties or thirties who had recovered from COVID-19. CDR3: CASSLVAGRPYNEQFF. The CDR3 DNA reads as TGTGCCAGCAGCTTAGTCGCAGGCCGTCCCTACAATGAGCAGTTCTTC. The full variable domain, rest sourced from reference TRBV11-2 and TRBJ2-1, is EAGVAQSPRYKIIEKRQSVAFWCNPISGHATLYWYQQILGQGPKLLIQFQNNGVVDDSQLPKDRFSAERLKGVDSTLKIQPAKLEDSAVYLCASSLVAGRPYNEQFFGPGTRLTVL.